The 14 T cell receptor beta chains below all came from one sample that was sequenced in a study of PD-L1 blockade in urothelial cancer (dated by TCRdb to 2015 to 2018). Per the publication, the time point label means: pretreatment peripheral blood. Receptors were amplified or captured by the immunoSEQ multiplex PCR assay. TCRdb mirrors the immuneACCESS table, restricted to in-frame sequences. Some clones are absent from its copies; in checked studies, under half trace to an unresolved V gene, and the reason for the others is unknown. The sample yields around 40,000 clones; roughly 90% were counted once. Around 10% of the sample lies in the top ten. Sequencing used PBMCs, obtained around atezolizumab (anti-PD-L1) treatment. Source of these receptors: a woman in her sixties with urothelial cancer.

This clone was seen once. The V and J genes are TRBV29-1 and TRBJ2-3; tentative D call: TRBD1 (6 bases). Trimming cost V 5 bases and J 3 bases, with 15 bases left between them. The CDR3 is made up of 14 amino acids. Germline values: CDR1 SQVTM, CDR2 ANQGSEA. The CDR3 region is CSVSGGQWTDTQYF. The CDR3 nucleotides read TGCAGCGTTTCGGGCGGACAGTGGACAGATACGCAGTATTTT.

In its sample, this clone was seen once. The genes are TRBV4-2 and TRBJ2-1; possibly TRBD2 for D (6 bases). The CDR3 runs to 16 residues. Germline V gene sequence: CDR1 LGHNA, CDR2 YNFKEQ. V was trimmed by 5 bases and J by 0 bases, leaving 14 bases between them. CDR3 sequence reads: CASSTVSGNSYNEQFF. The CDR3 DNA follows: TGTGCCAGCAGCACGGTTAGCGGAAACTCCTACAATGAGCAGTTCTTC.

The V call is TRBV27, the J call TRBJ1-2; TRBD1 aligns across 7 bases. The junction had 7 bases not matched to a gene; V was cut back by 6 bases and J by 0 bases. CDR3 size: 15 residues. The germline gives CDR1 MNHEY, CDR2 SMNVEV (reference sequence). DNA of the CDR3: TGTGCCAGCAGAGAACAGGGGTCAGCTAACTATGGCTACACCTTC. Translated: CASREQGSANYGYTF.

The chain uses TRBV7-8 and TRBJ2-1; D is perhaps TRBD2 (5 bases). Trimming removed 5 bases from V and 4 bases from J, with 15 bases in between. This CDR3 is 15 amino acids long. Germline assignment: CDR1 SGHVS and CDR2 FQNEAQ. This CDR3 reads CASSLKLDSYNEQFF. CDR3 bases: TGTGCCAGCAGCCTTAAACTAGATTCTTACAATGAGCAGTTCTTC. Complete variable domain (other parts from reference TRBV7-8 and TRBJ2-1): GAGVSQSPRYKVAKRGQDVALRCDPISGHVSLFWYQQALGQGPEFLTYFQNEAQLDKSGLPSDRFFAERPEGSVSTLKIQRTQQEDSAVYLCASSLKLDSYNEQFFGPGTRLTVL.

This chain uses TRBV18 with TRBJ2-5; D remains ambiguous. V was pared by 5 bases and J by 1 base, with 8 bases between. Germline loops: CDR1 KGHSH, CDR2 LQKENI. The CDR3 sequence is 13 residues long. The CDR3 reads CASSSGLQETQYF. CDR3 DNA sequence: TGTGCCAGCTCATCCGGTCTCCAAGAGACCCAGTACTTC.

This chain joins TRBV18 and TRBJ1-2, with D possibly TRBD1 on 6 matching bases. Germline V gives CDR1 KGHSH, CDR2 LQKENI. Trimming cost V 3 bases and J 0 bases, with 17 bases left between them. The CDR3 has 17 amino acids. CDR3 residues: CASSPPGTQLANYGYTF. In nucleotides, the CDR3 is TGTGCCAGCTCACCGCCCGGGACACAGTTAGCTAACTATGGCTACACCTTC. The full variable domain, rest sourced from reference TRBV18 and TRBJ1-2, is NAGVMQNPRHLVRRRGQEARLRCSPMKGHSHVYWYRQLPEEGLKFMVYLQKENIIDESGMPKERFSAEFPKEGPSILRIQQVVRGDSAAYFCASSPPGTQLANYGYTFGSGTRLTVV.

This clone was recorded a few times. Different DNA sequences within this sample yield the same CDR3. The V gene is TRBV11-1, the J gene TRBJ1-4, with 8 positions matching TRBD1. V was pared by 5 bases and J by 6 bases, with 11 bases of the junction left unmatched. The CDR3 runs to 16 residues. The V gene's germline CDR1 is SGHAT and CDR2 FQDESV (reference sequence). The CDR3 nucleotides read TGTGCCAGCAGCCATACGGTGGGGACAGGCCATGAAAAACTGTTTTTT. Amino acids: CASSHTVGTGHEKLFF.

This sequence joins TRBV7-9 and TRBJ1-1, with D perhaps TRBD1 (5 bases). The germline V and J ends were trimmed by 5 bases and 3 bases, with 22 bases remaining between them. The CDR3 length is 17 residues. Per germline, CDR1 SEHNR and CDR2 FQNEAQ (reference sequence). CDR3 region: CASSREIGGGEDTEAFF. The CDR3 coding sequence is TGTGCCAGCAGCCGTGAAATTGGGGGGGGTGAGGACACTGAAGCTTTCTTT.

The rearrangement links TRBV9 to TRBJ2-3; 8 bases fit TRBD1. Trimming took 2 bases from V and 6 from J; bases not matched to a gene: 8. The length of the CDR3 is 15 residues. Germline V gene data show CDR1 as SGDLS and CDR2 as YYNGEE. The CDR3 region is CASSVQGAREDTQYF. The CDR3 DNA follows: TGTGCCAGCAGCGTTCAGGGGGCGAGGGAGGATACGCAGTATTTT.

The V gene is TRBV7-9, the J gene TRBJ1-3; maybe TRBD1 (6 bases). V was shortened by 3 bases and J by 4 bases, with 16 bases between the two germline ends. Germline V gene sequence: CDR1 SEHNR, CDR2 FQNEAQ (reference sequence). The CDR3 totals 16 residues. Written as DNA, the CDR3 is TGTGCCAGCAGCTTTAACCCGCAGGGGCGCGGAAACACCATATATTTT. Amino acids: CASSFNPQGRGNTIYF.

The chain uses TRBV2 and TRBJ2-2, with TRBD1 matching 8 bases. The junction had 16 bases not matched to a gene; V was cut back by 3 bases and J by 4 bases. The CDR3 is made up of 19 amino acids. Germline assignment: CDR1 SNHLY and CDR2 FYNNEI. CDR3 sequence: CASSDARGQGRTLTGELFF. In DNA form, the CDR3 reads TGTGCCAGCAGTGATGCCCGTGGACAGGGACGTACGCTCACCGGGGAGCTGTTTTTT.

The V and J genes are TRBV4-1 and TRBJ2-1; 15 bases match TRBD2. Germline V CDR1 and CDR2: MGHRA, YSYEKL. The CDR3 consists of 18 residues. J gave up 6 bases and V 2 bases, and 8 bases lay outside the gene matches. The CDR3 loop reads CASSQRTSGRAWFNEQFF. In nucleotides, the CDR3 is TGCGCCAGCAGCCAACGGACTAGCGGGAGGGCCTGGTTCAATGAGCAGTTCTTC.

The rearrangement links TRBV27 to TRBJ1-3; a possible D gene is TRBD1 (5 bases). Trimming took 5 bases from V and 4 from J, leaving 15 bases between them. This CDR3 contains 15 residues. CDR1 and CDR2 (germline): MNHEY, SMNVEV (reference sequence). CDR3 loop: CASSTKGVHGNTIYF. In DNA, the CDR3 is TGTGCCAGCAGTACCAAAGGGGTCCACGGAAACACCATATATTTT.

This clone was seen only once. The chain uses TRBV5-1 and TRBJ1-1; weak D call: TRBD1 (6 bases). Germline CDR1 SGHRS, CDR2 YFSETQ. V was pared by 3 bases and J by 1 base, with 10 bases between. CDR3 length: 14 residues. The DNA of the CDR3 is TGCGCCAGCAGCTCACAGGGTGGGAACACTGAAGCTTTCTTT. Its translation is CASSSQGGNTEAFF.